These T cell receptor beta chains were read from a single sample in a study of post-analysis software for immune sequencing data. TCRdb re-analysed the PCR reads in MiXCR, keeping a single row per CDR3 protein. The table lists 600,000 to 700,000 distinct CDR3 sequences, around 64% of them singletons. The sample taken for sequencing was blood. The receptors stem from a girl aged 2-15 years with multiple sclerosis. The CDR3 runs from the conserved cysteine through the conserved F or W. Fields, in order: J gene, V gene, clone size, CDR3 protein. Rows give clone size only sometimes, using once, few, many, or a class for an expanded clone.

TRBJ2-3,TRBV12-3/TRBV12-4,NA,CASSAGTGTRTQYF
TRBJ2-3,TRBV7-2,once,CASRSTGGGDTQYF
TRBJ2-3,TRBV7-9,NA,CASGLRRDTQYF
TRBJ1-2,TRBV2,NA,CASNIGQGIAGYTF
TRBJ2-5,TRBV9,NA,CASSAQTSGNYNEQYF
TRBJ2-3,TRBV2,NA,CASSDTSGSNTQYF
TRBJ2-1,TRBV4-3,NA,CASSQDLAGAERDEQFF
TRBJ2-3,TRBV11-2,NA,CASSLYGGISTDTQYF
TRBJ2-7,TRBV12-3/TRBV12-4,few,CASSFRGFPYEQYF
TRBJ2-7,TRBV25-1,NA,CASSEGRVSYEQYF
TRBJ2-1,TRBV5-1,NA,CASSSPGVAGRDYNEQFF
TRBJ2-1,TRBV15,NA,CATQTFLGYNEQFF
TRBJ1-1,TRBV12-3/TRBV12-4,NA,CASSLTGYSNTEAFF
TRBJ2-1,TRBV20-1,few,CSARALLAGVGNEQFF
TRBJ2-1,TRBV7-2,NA,CARYPSPSGRDEQFF
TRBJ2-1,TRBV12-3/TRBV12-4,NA,CASSTPTRGRGEQFF
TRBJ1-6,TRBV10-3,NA,CAISDNYCSPLHF
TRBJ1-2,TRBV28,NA,CASSSRGMEWVGYTF
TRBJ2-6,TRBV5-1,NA,CASSADRGGRFSGANVLTF
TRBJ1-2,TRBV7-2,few,CASSLRTGDGYTF
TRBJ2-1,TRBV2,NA,CASSPDLRIGEQFF
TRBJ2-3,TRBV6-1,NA,CASSDGIGRGNTQYF
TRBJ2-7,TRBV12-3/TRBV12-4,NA,CASSLGGSISYEQYF
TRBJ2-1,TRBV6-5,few,CASSYTLGLAEPYNEQFF
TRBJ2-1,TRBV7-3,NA,CASSLTATGNEQFF
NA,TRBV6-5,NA,CASSYSYRGENEQYF
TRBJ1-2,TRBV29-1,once,CSAKGQKDGYTF
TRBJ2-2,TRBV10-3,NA,CAVSRDRVAGELFF
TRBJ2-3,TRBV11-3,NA,CASSFGGWGQHTDTQYF
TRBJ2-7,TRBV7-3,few,CASSRGEGYEQYF
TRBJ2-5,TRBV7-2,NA,CASSGGPETQYF
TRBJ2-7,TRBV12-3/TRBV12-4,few,CASSSHRGDEQYF
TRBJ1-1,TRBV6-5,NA,CASSREDRRTEAFF
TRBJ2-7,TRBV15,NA,CATSRDFVSGTYERYF
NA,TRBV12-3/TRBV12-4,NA,CASSLGTDNGETQYF
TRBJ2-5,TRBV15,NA,CATRTGGSETQYF
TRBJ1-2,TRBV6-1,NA,CASSLSPRAYGYTF
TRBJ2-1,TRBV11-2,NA,CASRSTGTGRNNEQFF
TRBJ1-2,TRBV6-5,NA,CASSYLGPWDYGYTF
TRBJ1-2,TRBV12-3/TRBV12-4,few,CASSFDRTYGYTF
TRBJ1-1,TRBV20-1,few,CSARARNTEAFF
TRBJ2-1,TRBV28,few,CASSPRRQRPYNEQFF
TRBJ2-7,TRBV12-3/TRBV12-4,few,CASTLGAGGSYEQYF
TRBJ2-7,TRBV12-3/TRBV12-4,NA,CASSPFGTTNSYEQYF
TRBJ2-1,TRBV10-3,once,CATGTSGGAGGLYNEQFF
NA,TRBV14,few,CASSKAGAHEQYF
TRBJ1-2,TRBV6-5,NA,CATQILTGGNYGYTF